This TCR beta chain was recorded in a study of blood T cells in healthy people across ages. The use of a sample-barcoded 5' primer and a J-beta primer mix characterized a second PCR of roughly 7 to 11 cycles. MiXCR, applied by TCRdb to the 5' RACE reads, yields one record per CDR3 protein. The sample consists of about 500,000 distinct CDR3 sequences, 24% of them appearing once. V lost 1 base and J 4 bases, leaving 10 bases between the germline ends. The germline CDR1 and CDR2 sequences are SGHTA and FQGNSA. The CDR3 is 14 amino acids. Separately, the same data were catalogued under a study of T cells of mothers and their children. That work contributes: Slightly higher, non-significant overlap characterized related mother-child pairs relative to unrelated pairs.

The source of this sequence is a boy between 10 and 17 years old in good health. The specimen was blood. The J gene is TRBJ1-1, the V gene TRBV7-2; no definite D call. The CDR3 here is CASSLGPESTEAFF. CDR3 coding DNA: TGTGCCAGCAGCTTAGGGCCCGAGAGCACTGAAGCTTTCTTT.